The 31 T cell receptor beta chains in this list originate from one sample, sequenced in a study of STAT5B mutations in CD4+ large granular lymphocyte leukemia. Here immunoSEQ multiplex PCR was the method, and the copy in TCRdb shows in-frame clones only, minus some. Here the sample spans 40,000 to 55,000 clones, about 86% being singletons. Sequenced: CD4+ T cells from blood buffy coats. The receptors derive from a human donor in good health.

J is TRBJ2-2 and V is TRBV11-1; D might be TRBD2 (5 bases). V was trimmed by 2 bases and J by 8 bases, leaving 21 bases between them. Germline values: CDR1 SGHAT, CDR2 FQDESV (reference sequence). The CDR3 runs to 17 residues. CDR3 DNA: TGTGCCAGCAGCTTAAAGGGTGCCAGCGGCACACCGGGGGAGCTGTTTTTT. This encodes CASSLKGASGTPGELFF.

The rearrangement links TRBV7-2 to TRBJ1-1, with a possible D match to TRBD1 (5 bases). Trimming took off 5 bases at V and 5 bases at J, with 15 bases between the two ends. The CDR3 extends over 14 amino acids. Germline lookup yields CDR1 SGHTA and CDR2 FQGNSA. The CDR3 region has the DNA TGTGCCAGCAGCCGCCTGATCCAGGGTACTGAAGCTTTCTTT. Amino acids: CASSRLIQGTEAFF.

This clone was observed a handful of times. The V and J genes are TRBV7-2 and TRBJ2-2; 10 bases line up with TRBD2. The CDR3 is made up of 15 amino acids. Looked up from germline, CDR1 is SGHTA and CDR2 is FQGNSA. The V and J ends lost 4 bases and 5 bases, in that order; junction bases with no gene match: 4. The CDR3 protein is CASSYLAGGTGELFF. CDR3 nucleotides: TGTGCCAGCAGCTACTTAGCGGGAGGAACCGGGGAGCTGTTTTTT.

The chain has TRBV6-1 and TRBJ1-3, with TRBD1 as a possible D gene (5 bases). Germline CDR1 MNHNS, CDR2 SASEGT. V lost 2 bases and J lost 3, with 20 bases in between. This CDR3 has 18 residues. The CDR3 coding sequence is TGTGCCAGCAGTGAAACTCAGACAGCCCGGGCCGGTGGAAACACCATATATTTT. Translating gives CASSETQTARAGGNTIYF.

The chain couples TRBV14 to TRBJ2-3, with 7 bases fitting TRBD1. CDR3 length equals 15 residues. The trim removed 3 bases at V and 3 bases at J, leaving 6 bases unmatched. Germline V CDR1 and CDR2: SGHDN, FVKESK. The CDR3: CASSQGQFKTDTQYF. In DNA form, the CDR3 reads TGTGCCAGCAGCCAGGGACAGTTTAAGACAGATACGCAGTATTTT.

The rearrangement joins TRBV28 to TRBJ1-2, with D maybe TRBD1 (5 bases). This CDR3 comprises 14 residues. The V gene's germline CDR1 is MDHEN and CDR2 SYDVKM. With 7 bases removed from V and 4 bases from J, the gap between germline ends came to 16 bases. The CDR3 DNA is TGTGCCAGCACCGCCCGGGGGTTAGGCTATGGCTACACCTTC. It codes for CASTARGLGYGYTF.

The V call is TRBV5-1, the J call TRBJ1-3; tentative D call: TRBD1 (5 bases). The CDR3 covers 19 residues. V lost 4 bases and J lost 1, with 24 bases in between. Germline V lookup: CDR1 SGHRS, CDR2 YFSETQ. DNA of the CDR3: TGCGCCAGCAGCGAAATGAAGACCCGGGACTGGGAATCTGGAAACACCATATATTTT. It yields the protein CASSEMKTRDWESGNTIYF.

The genes are TRBV5-1 and TRBJ1-5; D is undetermined. The CDR3 has 13 residues. The germline V gene has CDR1 SGHRS and CDR2 YFSETQ. The V end was cut by 5 bases, the J end by 0 bases, with 6 bases between. CDR3 amino acids: CASSQDSNQPQHF. The CDR3 coding sequence is TGCGCCAGCAGTCAGGATAGCAATCAGCCCCAGCATTTT.

The chain is built from TRBV2 and TRBJ2-1; 15 bases match TRBD2. CDR3 length: 18 amino acids. Trimming took 0 bases from V and 9 from J; bases not matched to a gene: 9. Germline CDR1 reads SNHLY; CDR2 reads FYNNEI. This CDR3 reads CASSEALRTSGRGSEQFF. The CDR3 DNA follows: TGTGCCAGCAGTGAAGCGCTTCGGACTAGCGGGAGGGGCAGTGAGCAGTTCTTC.

J is TRBJ2-5 and V is TRBV5-6, with D tentatively TRBD2 (6 bases). The germline V gene has CDR1 SGHDT and CDR2 YYEEEE. This CDR3 has 15 amino acids. Trimming removed 4 bases from V and 2 bases from J, with 15 bases in between. The CDR3 nucleotides are TGTGCCAGCAGCCAGATAGGGACTTTACAAGAGACCCAGTACTTC. It yields the protein CASSQIGTLQETQYF. Complete variable domain (other parts from reference TRBV5-6 and TRBJ2-5): DAGVTQSPTHLIKTRGQQVTLRCSPKSGHDTVSWYQQALGQGPQFIFQYYEEEERQRGNFPDRFSGHQFPNYSSELNVNALLLGDSALYLCASSQIGTLQETQYFGPGTRLLVL.

This clone was counted between two and nine times. This chain links TRBV2 with TRBJ2-7, with a weak D call TRBD1 (5 bases). In germline, CDR1 is SNHLY, CDR2 FYNNEI. The CDR3 sequence is 11 residues long. Trimming removed 7 bases from V and 6 bases from J, with 10 bases in between. CDR3 sequence reads: CASNRQFEQYF. CDR3 coding DNA: TGTGCCAGCAATCGACAGTTCGAGCAGTACTTC.

V gene TRBV27 combines with J gene TRBJ2-5; 15 nucleotides line up with TRBD2. Germline CDR1 is MNHEY and CDR2 is SMNVEV (reference sequence). The CDR3 is 19 amino acids. The trim removed 6 bases at V and 0 bases at J, leaving 11 bases unmatched. The CDR3 spells CASSRRTSGRAGYQETQYF. The CDR3 DNA is TGTGCCAGCAGCCGGAGGACTAGCGGGAGGGCCGGGTACCAAGAGACCCAGTACTTC.

This CDR3 reads CASSWLAGSSYEQYF. The CDR3 nucleotides are TGTGCCAGTAGTTGGCTAGCGGGAAGCTCCTACGAGCAGTACTTC. The V and J genes are TRBV19 and TRBJ2-7; TRBD2 agrees at 9 bases. The CDR3 length is 15 residues. From germline, CDR1 is LNHDA and CDR2 SQIVND (reference sequence). With 5 bases clipped from V and 0 bases from J, the junction kept 5 bases outside the gene matches.

This clone showed up just a few times. This chain uses TRBV30 with TRBJ1-2, with D hard to call. Germline CDR1 is GTSNPN and CDR2 is SVGIG (reference sequence). Deletions cut 3 bases from V and 2 bases from J, with 7 bases between. The CDR3 runs to 12 residues. This CDR3 reads CAWSLGNYGYTF. CDR3 DNA sequence: TGTGCCTGGAGCTTAGGGAACTATGGCTACACCTTC.

There are a few counts of this clone. Other DNA sequences within the sample encode an identical CDR3. V usage is TRBV4-2 and J usage is TRBJ2-7; no firm D call. Germline V gives CDR1 LGHNA, CDR2 YNFKEQ. The ends were cut back, 0 bases at V and 2 bases at J, with 11 bases in the middle. This CDR3 is 15 amino acids long. CDR3 protein: CASSQDLVGPYEQYF. The CDR3 nucleotides read TGTGCCAGCAGCCAAGATCTGGTCGGCCCCTACGAGCAGTACTTC.

This rearrangement joins TRBV6-4 to TRBJ2-3, with D maybe TRBD1 (5 bases). The CDR3 length is 13 residues. Germline-derived CDR1 and CDR2 are MRHNA and SNTAGT. V was pared by 4 bases and J by 3 bases, with 8 bases between. The CDR3 DNA is TGTGCCAGCAGTGGGGGCCCGACAGATACGCAGTATTTT. It yields the protein CASSGGPTDTQYF.

This chain uses TRBV6-6 with TRBJ2-7, with no clear D. The CDR3 extends over 12 amino acids. The V gene lost 6 bases and the J gene lost 2 bases, with 8 bases spanning the gap. Germline loops: CDR1 MNHNY, CDR2 SVGAGI (reference sequence). The CDR3 DNA reads TGTGCCAGCAGCCCTCAAGCCTACGAGCAGTACTTC. Protein: CASSPQAYEQYF.

Only one count was recorded for this clone. The chain employs TRBV7-9 and TRBJ2-3; no definite D call. The germline V gene encodes CDR1 SEHNR and CDR2 FQNEAQ (reference sequence). CDR3 size: 14 residues. V was clipped by 1 base and J by 0 bases, with 5 bases between them. In DNA, the CDR3 is TGTGCCAGCAGCTTAGGGCAAAGCACAGATACGCAGTATTTT. Translating it yields CASSLGQSTDTQYF.

The chain uses TRBV5-1 and TRBJ1-3; tentative D call: TRBD1 (6 bases). Germline V gene sequence: CDR1 SGHRS, CDR2 YFSETQ. The CDR3 consists of 15 residues. V lost 1 base and J lost 0, with 8 bases in between. The CDR3 reads CASSLRGNSGNTIYF. The CDR3 coding sequence is TGCGCCAGCAGCTTGAGGGGGAACTCTGGAAACACCATATATTTT.

The gene calls are TRBV18 and TRBJ2-1, with 8 bases that match TRBD2. V shed 3 bases, J shed 7 bases, and the junction held 8 bases outside the gene matches. Germline CDR1 and CDR2: KGHSH and LQKENI. The CDR3 is 15 amino acids. The CDR3 region has the DNA TGTGCCAGCTCACCGGGACCCGGGGGGGGAAATGAGCAGTTCTTC. This encodes CASSPGPGGGNEQFF. Complete variable domain (other parts from reference TRBV18 and TRBJ2-1): NAGVMQNPRHLVRRRGQEARLRCSPMKGHSHVYWYRQLPEEGLKFMVYLQKENIIDESGMPKERFSAEFPKEGPSILRIQQVVRGDSAAYFCASSPGPGGGNEQFFGPGTRLTVL.

The chain uses TRBV5-1 and TRBJ2-7; weak D call: TRBD2 (5 bases). V gave up 4 bases and J gave up 7 bases, with 18 bases separating them. This CDR3 is built from 14 residues. CDR1 and CDR2 (germline): SGHRS, YFSETQ. The CDR3 DNA is TGCGCCAGCAGCAGGGCGGGTGGCCTAGGGGAGCAGTACTTC. It specifies CASSRAGGLGEQYF.

CDR3 amino acids: CAGGGPLGRQFF. DNA of the CDR3: TGTGCCGGGGGGGGTCCGCTGGGAAGGCAGTTCTTC. V usage is TRBV19 and J usage is TRBJ2-1; 7 positions agree with TRBD2. The V and J ends lost 11 bases and 12 bases, in that order; junction bases with no gene match: 13. Per germline, CDR1 LNHDA and CDR2 SQIVND (reference sequence). The CDR3 has 12 residues.

The chain links TRBV6-6 to TRBJ1-5; D remains ambiguous. The CDR3 sequence is 15 residues long. V gave up 6 bases and J gave up 1 base, with 13 bases separating them. The germline V gene encodes CDR1 MNHNY and CDR2 SVGAGI (reference sequence). For the CDR3, the DNA is TGTGCCAGCAGCCACGGCGGGCCCAGCAATCAGCCCCAGCATTTT. Its translation is CASSHGGPSNQPQHF.

The chain is built from TRBV2 and TRBJ2-3; a weak D match, TRBD2 (7 bases). Germline CDR1 SNHLY, CDR2 FYNNEI. V was pared by 9 bases and J by 1 base, with 14 bases between. The CDR3 totals 14 residues. The CDR3, as DNA: TGTGCCAGGGGGGGGACAACACGCACAGATACGCAGTATTTT. Protein: CARGGTTRTDTQYF.

The rearrangement joins TRBV30 to TRBJ1-3; D not certain. CDR1 GTSNPN and CDR2 SVGIG come from the germline V gene (reference sequence). V was shortened by 0 bases and J by 0 bases, with 12 bases between the two germline ends. CDR3 size: 16 residues. The CDR3 DNA reads as TGTGCCTGGAGTGTATCGCTCATGACCTCTGGAAACACCATATATTTT. This encodes CAWSVSLMTSGNTIYF. The complete variable domain, with remaining parts taken from reference TRBV30 and TRBJ1-3, reads SQTIHQWPATLVQPVGSPLSLECTVEGTSNPNLYWYRQAAGRGLQLLFYSVGIGQISSEVPQNLSASRPQDRQFILSSKKLLLSDSGFYLCAWSVSLMTSGNTIYFGEGSWLTVV.

The chain employs TRBV15 and TRBJ1-2, with 9 bases lining up with TRBD1. Germline trimming cut 3 bases from V and 2 bases from J; bases unmatched to any gene: 4. CDR1 and CDR2 from the germline V gene are LNHNV and YYDKDF (reference sequence). The CDR3 length is 15 residues. Here the CDR3 DNA reads TGTGCCACCAGCAGTCTGACAGGGGGGAACTATGGCTACACCTTC. Amino acids: CATSSLTGGNYGYTF.

This rearrangement joins TRBV28 to TRBJ1-2, with 8 bases matching TRBD1. Trimming removed 8 bases from V and 4 bases from J; junction bases left unmatched: 9. The CDR3 is 14 amino acids. Germline assignment: CDR1 MDHEN and CDR2 SYDVKM. This CDR3 is CASHRDRGIYGYTF. In DNA, the CDR3 is TGTGCCAGCCACCGAGACAGGGGAATCTATGGCTACACCTTC.

The V gene is TRBV18, the J gene TRBJ1-3, with D perhaps matching TRBD1 (6 bases). Trimming took 3 bases from V and 0 from J, leaving 21 bases between them. The CDR3 totals 19 residues. Germline V gene lookup returns CDR1 KGHSH and CDR2 LQKENI. The CDR3 region is CASSPNHSNQGSSGNTIYF. The CDR3 DNA sequence: TGTGCCAGCTCACCCAACCATTCCAATCAGGGGAGCTCTGGAAACACCATATATTTT.

The chain combines TRBV4-1 with TRBJ1-3; no firm D call. This CDR3 spans 16 amino acids. Germline assignment: CDR1 MGHRA and CDR2 YSYEKL. With 3 bases removed from V and 0 bases from J, the gap between germline ends came to 12 bases. The CDR3 coding sequence is TGCGCCAGCAGCCAGGCCAGCGTAAGCTCTGGAAACACCATATATTTT. Protein: CASSQASVSSGNTIYF.

This rearrangement joins TRBV7-3 to TRBJ2-5; D is unclear. Trimming left V 0 bases short and J 5 bases short, with 10 bases between. The CDR3 has 14 amino acids. Germline assignment: CDR1 SGHTA and CDR2 FQGTGA. The CDR3 DNA is TGTGCCAGCAGCTTAACGGGCCCGTGGGAGACCCAGTACTTC. Its protein product is CASSLTGPWETQYF.

The gene calls are TRBV7-2 and TRBJ1-1; D call uncertain. The CDR3 length is 14 residues. With 7 bases removed from V and 0 bases from J, the gap between germline ends came to 12 bases. From germline, CDR1 is SGHTA and CDR2 FQGNSA. This CDR3 is CASNGRGMNTEAFF. The CDR3 DNA reads as TGTGCCAGCAACGGGCGAGGCATGAACACTGAAGCTTTCTTT.